Below, 31 T cell receptor beta chains from the same sample are listed, as sequenced in a study of blood T cell repertoires in COVID-19. The data were produced by immunoSEQ multiplex PCR, yet TCRdb's version contains in-frame clones alone and is incomplete. The sample includes roughly 62,000 clones, 87% seen only once; the top ten take 10%. Sequenced sample: peripheral blood. These receptors were collected from a human donor with acute or convalescent COVID-19. The donor label of this sample is uncertain.

This chain joins TRBV5-4 and TRBJ1-2; 7 nucleotides agree with TRBD1. V lost 2 bases and J lost 8; bases outside the gene matches: 6. CDR1 is SGHNT, CDR2 YYREEE, per germline (reference sequence). The CDR3 totals 13 residues. Here the CDR3 DNA reads TGTGCCAGCAGCTTCCAGGGGGTAGACGGCTACACCTTC. Translating gives CASSFQGVDGYTF.

The rearrangement links TRBV18 to TRBJ2-7, with 7 bases that match TRBD2. V lost 0 bases and J lost 3; bases outside the gene matches: 2. Germline V gene lookup returns CDR1 KGHSH and CDR2 LQKENI. This CDR3 has 14 residues. CDR3 bases: TGTGCCAGCTCACCACCGGGGACTAACTACGAGCAGTACTTC. It encodes CASSPPGTNYEQYF.

The chain links TRBV9 to TRBJ2-1; possibly TRBD1 for D (5 bases). The CDR3 sequence is 14 residues long. From germline, CDR1 is SGDLS and CDR2 YYNGEE. Deletions cut 0 bases from V and 16 bases from J, with 20 bases between. The CDR3 nucleotides read TGTGCCAGCAGCGTAGCTTATACTCAAGGACACCCTTTCTTC. Translating it yields CASSVAYTQGHPFF. The whole variable domain, filled in from reference TRBV9 and TRBJ2-1, reads DSGVTQTPKHLITATGQRVTLRCSPRSGDLSVYWYQQSLDQGLQFLIQYYNGEERAKGNILERFSAQQFPDLHSELNLSSLELGDSALYFCASSVAYTQGHPFFGPGTRLTVL.

This chain links TRBV5-4 with TRBJ2-7; no firm D call. The CDR3 totals 13 residues. Per the germline V gene, CDR1 is SGHNT and CDR2 is YYREEE (reference sequence). V dropped 2 bases and J dropped 4 bases, with 10 bases sitting between them. The CDR3 bases are TGTGCCAGCAGCTTTGACACGTTATACGAGCAGTACGTC. This encodes CASSFDTLYEQYV.

The chain employs TRBV10-2 and TRBJ2-2; tentatively, D is TRBD2 (7 bases). V was pared by 0 bases and J by 6 bases, with 14 bases between. This CDR3 region has 16 residues. The germline V gene has CDR1 WSHSY and CDR2 SAAADI. The CDR3 DNA reads as TGCGCCAGCAGTGAGTCGCGAACAGGGAGGGCCGGGGAGCTGTTTTTT. It yields the protein CASSESRTGRAGELFF.

The chain couples TRBV5-1 to TRBJ1-4; D ambiguous. Between the trimmed V and J ends, which lost 4 bases and 14 bases, there was a span of 21 bases. The CDR3 consists of 14 residues. Germline lookup yields CDR1 SGHRS and CDR2 YFSETQ. The CDR3 nucleotides are TGCGCCAGCAGCGCATCCCCCTCGGGAGGGTTCCTGTTTTTT. Translating gives CASSASPSGGFLFF. The variable domain in full, completed from reference TRBV5-1 and TRBJ1-4, reads KAGVTQTPRYLIKTRGQQVTLSCSPISGHRSVSWYQQTPGQGLQFLFEYFSETQRNKGNFPGRFSGRQFSNSRSEMNVSTLELGDSALYLCASSASPSGGFLFFGSGTQLSVL.

The chain has TRBV24-1 and TRBJ2-5, with D hard to call. Germline V gene sequence: CDR1 KGHDR, CDR2 SFDVKD. The germline V and J ends were trimmed by 12 bases and 5 bases, with 18 bases remaining between them. The CDR3 has 13 residues. The CDR3 bases are TGTGCCCCATCCTTTGAGGCACGCGAGACCCAGTACTTC. It specifies CAPSFEARETQYF.

This rearrangement joins TRBV7-9 to TRBJ2-6, with D perhaps matching TRBD1 (6 bases). Trimming stripped 6 bases from V and 9 bases from J, with 15 bases between. The CDR3 consists of 14 residues. Germline values: CDR1 SEHNR, CDR2 FQNEAQ (reference sequence). The CDR3, as DNA: TGTGCCAGCAGGGACACAGGGAGAATCAACGTCCTGACTTTC. Protein: CASRDTGRINVLTF.

The chain recombines TRBV5-5 with TRBJ2-7, with D tentatively TRBD1 (6 bases). The CDR3 is made up of 14 amino acids. The germline V and J ends were trimmed by 4 bases and 3 bases, with 14 bases remaining between them. Germline-derived CDR1 and CDR2 are SGHKS and YYEKEE (reference sequence). CDR3 residues: CASSTGQLLYEQYV. Written as DNA, the CDR3 is TGTGCCAGCAGCACCGGACAGCTTCTCTACGAGCAGTACGTC.

The chain carries TRBV9 and TRBJ1-2, with 10 nucleotides matching TRBD1. The ends lost 4 bases at V and 3 bases at J; junction bases unmatched: 6. Germline V gene data show CDR1 as SGDLS and CDR2 as YYNGEE. This CDR3 has 15 residues. This chain's CDR3 is CASSNDRGLDYGYTF. CDR3 nucleotide sequence: TGTGCCAGCAGCAATGACAGGGGGCTGGACTATGGCTACACCTTC.

V is TRBV6-1 and J is TRBJ1-5, with 8 bases that match TRBD1. CDR3 size: 18 residues. Germline-derived CDR1 and CDR2 are MNHNS and SASEGT. Trimming cost V 0 bases and J 0 bases; bases outside gene matches: 7. CDR3 nucleotides: TGTGCCAGCAGTGAAGCTACAGGGGGTACCATTAGCAATCAGCCCCAGCATTTT. This sequence encodes CASSEATGGTISNQPQHF.

The rearrangement uses TRBV2 and TRBJ2-7; the D gene is possibly TRBD1 (6 bases). The CDR3 runs to 14 residues. Deletions cut 2 bases from V and 4 bases from J, with 12 bases between. CDR1 is SNHLY, CDR2 FYNNEI, per germline. CDR3: CASSELQGRYEQYF. DNA for the CDR3: TGTGCCAGCAGTGAACTCCAGGGGAGATACGAGCAGTACTTC.

The rearrangement links TRBV4-1 to TRBJ2-2; 14 bases align to TRBD2. The CDR3 extends over 19 amino acids. Germline CDR1 reads MGHRA; CDR2 reads YSYEKL. Trimming took 3 bases from V and 3 from J; bases not matched to a gene: 9. The CDR3 reads CASSHPGTSGSSYTGELFF. DNA for the CDR3: TGCGCCAGCAGCCATCCCGGGACTAGCGGGAGTAGTTACACCGGGGAGCTGTTTTTT.

The V call is TRBV19, the J call TRBJ2-3, with a tentative D call TRBD1 (6 bases). The CDR3 is 14 amino acids. V lost 5 bases, J lost 3 bases, and 12 bases lay in between. Germline V CDR1 and CDR2: LNHDA, SQIVND (reference sequence). The CDR3 is CASSYRVGTDTQYF. CDR3 coding DNA: TGTGCCAGTAGTTACAGGGTAGGGACAGATACGCAGTATTTT.

This chain uses TRBV7-6 with TRBJ2-5, with 8 positions matching TRBD1. The V gene end was trimmed by 4 bases and the J gene end by 5 bases; junction bases not matched to a gene: 9. The CDR3 is 15 amino acids. CDR1 is SGHVS, CDR2 FNYEAQ, per germline. The CDR3 nucleotides are TGTGCCAGCAGCTCCACAGGGGGTGGGTGGGAGACCCAGTACTTC. Its translation: CASSSTGGGWETQYF. The full variable domain, in which reference TRBV7-6 and TRBJ2-5 provide the parts outside the CDR3, is GAGVSQSPRYKVTKRGQDVALRCDPISGHVSLYWYRQALGQGPEFLTYFNYEAQQDKSGLPNDRFSAERPEGSISTLTIQRTEQRDSAMYRCASSSTGGGWETQYFGPGTRLLVL.

The chain joins TRBV2 to TRBJ1-2; 7 nucleotides align to TRBD1. In germline, CDR1 is SNHLY, CDR2 FYNNEI. After removal of 3 bases from V and 8 bases from J, the junction contained 9 bases not matched to a gene. The CDR3 runs 14 residues. CDR3 coding DNA: TGTGCCAGCAGTGAGATCGGGACAGATGGGGGCTACACCTTC. Its protein is CASSEIGTDGGYTF.

The chain employs TRBV27 and TRBJ2-3, with 8 nucleotides matching TRBD2. The germline V gene encodes CDR1 MNHEY and CDR2 SMNVEV (reference sequence). After removal of 7 bases from V and 0 bases from J, the junction contained 6 bases not matched to a gene. This CDR3 region has 15 residues. The CDR3 DNA is TGTGCCAGCAACCAGCGGGGGATTAGCACAGATACGCAGTATTTT. It translates to CASNQRGISTDTQYF.

The V and J genes are TRBV25-1 and TRBJ1-5; TRBD1 matches 10 bases. Germline V CDR1 and CDR2: MGHDK, SYGVNS. V trimming: 4 bases; J trimming: 2 bases; junction bases outside the gene matches: 5. This CDR3 has 16 residues. In nucleotides, the CDR3 is TGTGCCAGCAGTGGATCCGGGACAGGGGGCAATCAGCCCCAGCATTTT. It yields the protein CASSGSGTGGNQPQHF.

V is TRBV12-5 and J is TRBJ2-7; no firm D call. Germline values: CDR1 LGHNT, CDR2 FRNRAP. V gave up 8 bases and J gave up 1 base, with 12 bases separating them. The CDR3 covers 13 residues. CDR3 DNA sequence: TGTGCTAGTCCCCATAGAACGTCCTACGAGCAGTACTTC. It codes for CASPHRTSYEQYF.

The J gene is TRBJ1-1, the V gene TRBV7-8; 7 bases agree with TRBD1. J was trimmed by 0 bases and V by 2 bases; bases with no gene match: 6. This CDR3 region has 16 residues. CDR1 SGHVS and CDR2 FQNEAQ come from the germline V gene. This CDR3 reads CASSLSPGGVNTEAFF. The CDR3 DNA follows: TGTGCCAGCAGCTTATCCCCAGGGGGTGTGAACACTGAAGCTTTCTTT.

The J gene is TRBJ1-5, the V gene TRBV5-6; 7 bases agree with TRBD1. Unmatched junction bases numbered 7, after V lost 0 bases and J lost 7 bases. The CDR3 contains 15 residues. The germline CDR1 and CDR2 sequences are SGHDT and YYEEEE. CDR3 nucleotide sequence: TGTGCCAGCAGCTTGGCCTCGACAGGGAAACAGCCCCAGCATTTT. It encodes CASSLASTGKQPQHF.

The chain couples TRBV3-1 (or the pseudogene TRBV3-2) to TRBJ1-6; D is undetermined. The V end was cut by 6 bases, the J end by 9 bases, with 9 bases between. This CDR3 is built from 12 residues. The germline gives CDR1 LGHDT, CDR2 YNNKEL (reference sequence). Here the CDR3 reads CASSHRSSPLHF. The CDR3 coding sequence is TGTGCCAGCAGTCATAGATCTTCACCCCTCCACTTT.

The chain links TRBV6-5 to TRBJ1-1, with D possibly matching TRBD1 (5 bases). This CDR3 is 13 amino acids long. CDR1 MNHEY and CDR2 SVGAGI come from the germline V gene. V lost 7 bases and J lost 9, with 18 bases in between. CDR3 coding DNA: TGTGCCAGCAACGGCGGGGGGACGGACAAAGCTTTCTTT. Protein sequence: CASNGGGTDKAFF.

CDR3 in amino acids: CASSYTGQGVYNEQYF. In DNA, the CDR3 is TGTGCCAGTAGCTACACTGGACAGGGGGTCTACAACGAGCAGTACTTC. The chain couples TRBV19 to TRBJ2-7; the match to TRBD1 covers 10 bases. The CDR3 length is 16 residues. Germline values: CDR1 LNHDA, CDR2 SQIVND (reference sequence). V lost 6 bases and J lost 5; bases outside the gene matches: 13.

This chain joins TRBV24-1 and TRBJ1-4; D not certain. V was cut by 0 bases and J by 10 bases, with 8 bases left in between. Germline CDR1 and CDR2: KGHDR and SFDVKD. The CDR3 spans 13 residues. CDR3 amino acids: CATSDLGSGKLFF. The CDR3 nucleotides read TGTGCCACCAGTGATTTGGGTAGTGGAAAACTGTTTTTT.

The chain joins TRBV7-2 to TRBJ2-5, with 7 bases aligning to TRBD2. The V and J ends lost 4 bases and 2 bases, in that order; junction bases with no gene match: 4. CDR3 length equals 14 residues. CDR1 is SGHTA and CDR2 is FQGNSA in the germline V gene. The CDR3 DNA is TGTGCCAGCAGCTCACTAGCGTTTCAAGAGACCCAGTACTTC. It specifies CASSSLAFQETQYF.

The chain is built from TRBV12-5 and TRBJ2-5; 8 positions agree with TRBD2. Germline CDR1 and CDR2: LGHNT and FRNRAP. With 7 bases clipped from V and 1 base from J, the junction kept 5 bases outside the gene matches. This CDR3 contains 14 residues. The CDR3 DNA reads as TGTGCTAGTGCTACGGGGGGGGGCCAAGAGACCCAGTACTTC. Its protein is CASATGGGQETQYF.

V usage is TRBV7-6 and J usage is TRBJ2-5; 8 bases line up with TRBD1. V dropped 2 bases and J dropped 0; count of bases not matched to a gene: 5. Germline CDR1 reads SGHVS; CDR2 reads FNYEAQ. This CDR3 spans 16 amino acids. CDR3 region: CASSLIGQGHQETQYF. CDR3 DNA: TGTGCCAGCAGCTTAATCGGACAGGGTCACCAAGAGACCCAGTACTTC.

In this sample, this clone turned up once. The chain couples TRBV7-8 to TRBJ2-3, with 7 bases that match TRBD2. Germline trimming cut 3 bases from V and 4 bases from J; bases unmatched to any gene: 19. This CDR3 has 19 amino acids. The germline CDR1 and CDR2 sequences are SGHVS and FQNEAQ. The CDR3 DNA sequence: TGTGCCAGCAGCTTCCAAGGAGTGGGACTACCTGGGAGGGCAGATACGCAGTATTTT. This codes for CASSFQGVGLPGRADTQYF.

Turning to this clone: The junction does not match germline at one end; this may be a read error. The chain recombines TRBV7-2 with TRBJ1-1; 10 nucleotides match TRBD1. The CDR3 consists of 14 residues. Germline V gene lookup returns CDR1 SGHTA and CDR2 FQGNSA. The CDR3 reads CASRLDRGNAEAFF. In DNA form, the CDR3 reads TGTGCCAGCAGATTGGACAGGGGGAACGCTGAAGCTTTCTTT.

This chain uses TRBV19 with TRBJ1-1; 10 nucleotides agree with TRBD1. The ends lost 3 bases at V and 4 bases at J; junction bases unmatched: 5. Germline V lookup: CDR1 LNHDA, CDR2 SQIVND (reference sequence). The CDR3 is 15 amino acids. The CDR3 spells CASSIWDRGGTEAFF. CDR3 nucleotide sequence: TGTGCCAGTAGTATTTGGGACAGGGGAGGCACTGAAGCTTTCTTT.